The clone carrying this T cell receptor (beta chain) was detected a few times. Its antigen is as yet unknown. CDR1 is SGHDT and CDR2 is YYEEEE in the germline V gene. V lost 4 bases to trimming and J lost 6 bases, with 19 bases between them. The CDR3 consists of 16 residues. TCR beta CDR3 regions were amplified from RNA. First-round RT-PCR with HTBI primers amplified the TCR CDR3 region. TCRdb reanalysed the multiplex PCR reads using MiXCR and keeps one entry per CDR3 protein. The sample includes approximately 400,000 distinct CDR3 sequences, about 14% of them seen just once. The data originate from a study of T cells in Graves' hyperthyroidism and ophthalmopathy. Study summary: Peripheral blood samples were taken at initial diagnosis, prior to any treatment. General observations from the study: Before onset, by a median of approximately 5.9 months, the model predicted ophthalmopathy.

The source material was blood. The receptor was derived from a woman under 40 with Graves' ophthalmopathy. The chain employs TRBV5-6 and TRBJ2-2; D possibly uses TRBD1 or TRBD2 (5 bases each). The CDR3 DNA reads TGTGCCAGCAGCCCCCCTCCGAGGGGCGGATCCGGGGAGCTGTTTTTT. Translation gives CASSPPPRGGSGELFF.